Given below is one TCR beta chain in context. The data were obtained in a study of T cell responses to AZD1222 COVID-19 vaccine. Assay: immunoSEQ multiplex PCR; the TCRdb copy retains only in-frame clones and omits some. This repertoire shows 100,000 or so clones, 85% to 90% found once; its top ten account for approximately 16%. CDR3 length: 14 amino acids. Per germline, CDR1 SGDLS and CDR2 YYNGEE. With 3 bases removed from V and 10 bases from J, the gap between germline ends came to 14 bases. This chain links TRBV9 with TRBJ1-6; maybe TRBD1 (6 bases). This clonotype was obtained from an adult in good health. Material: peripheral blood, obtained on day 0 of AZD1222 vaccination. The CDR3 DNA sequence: TGTGCCAGCAGCGGCGGGACATTCGGCTCACCCCTCCACTTT. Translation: CASSGGTFGSPLHF.